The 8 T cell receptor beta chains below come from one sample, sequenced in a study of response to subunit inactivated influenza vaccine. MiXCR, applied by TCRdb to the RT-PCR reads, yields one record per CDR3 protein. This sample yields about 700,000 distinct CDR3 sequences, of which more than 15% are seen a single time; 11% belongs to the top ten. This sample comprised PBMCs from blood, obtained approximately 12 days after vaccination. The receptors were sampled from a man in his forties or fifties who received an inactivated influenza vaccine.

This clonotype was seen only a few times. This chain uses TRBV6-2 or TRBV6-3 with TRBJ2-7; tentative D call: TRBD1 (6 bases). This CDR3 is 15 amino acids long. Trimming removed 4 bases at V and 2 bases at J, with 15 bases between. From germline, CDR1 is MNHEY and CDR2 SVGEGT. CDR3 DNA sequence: TGTGCCAGCAGTTTGAGTTGGGACACCCCCTACGAGCAGTACTTC. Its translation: CASSLSWDTPYEQYF.

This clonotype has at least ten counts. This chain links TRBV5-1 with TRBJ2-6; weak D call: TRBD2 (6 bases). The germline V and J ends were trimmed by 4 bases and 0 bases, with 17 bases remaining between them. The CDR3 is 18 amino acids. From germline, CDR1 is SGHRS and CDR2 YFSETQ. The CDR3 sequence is CASSKLLRGGSGANVLTF. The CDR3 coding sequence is TGCGCCAGCAGCAAACTGCTTCGGGGAGGCTCTGGGGCCAACGTCCTGACTTTC.

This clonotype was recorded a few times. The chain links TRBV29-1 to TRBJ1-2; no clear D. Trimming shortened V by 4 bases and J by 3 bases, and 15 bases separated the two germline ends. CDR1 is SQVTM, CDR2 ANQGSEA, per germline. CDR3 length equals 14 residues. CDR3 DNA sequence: TGCAGCGTTGCAACTGGGATGGCGGACTATGGCTACACCTTC. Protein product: CSVATGMADYGYTF. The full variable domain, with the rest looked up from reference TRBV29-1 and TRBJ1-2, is SAVISQKPSRDICQRGTSLTIQCQVDSQVTMMFWYRQQPGQSLTLIATANQGSEATYESGFVIDKFPISRPNLTFSTLTVSNMSPEDSSIYLCSVATGMADYGYTFGSGTRLTVV.

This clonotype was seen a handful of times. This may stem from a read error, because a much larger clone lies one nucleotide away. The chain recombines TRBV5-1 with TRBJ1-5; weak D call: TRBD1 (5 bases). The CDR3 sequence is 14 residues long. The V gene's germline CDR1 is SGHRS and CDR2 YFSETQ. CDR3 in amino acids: CASSPDGGGQLQHF. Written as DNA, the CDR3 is TGCGCCAGCAGCCCGGACGGGGGGGGTCAGCTCCAGCATTTT.

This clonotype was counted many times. CDR3 bases: TGCGCCAGCAGCTTGGAGACAGGGGGTTACAATGAGCAGTTCTTC. Its protein product is CASSLETGGYNEQFF. This rearrangement joins TRBV5-1 to TRBJ2-1, with 9 bases matching TRBD1. With V trimmed by 0 bases and J by 4 bases, 2 bases remained unmatched. Germline CDR1 reads SGHRS; CDR2 reads YFSETQ. The CDR3 runs to 15 residues. Supplemented by reference TRBV5-1 and TRBJ2-1, the full variable domain reads KAGVTQTPRYLIKTRGQQVTLSCSPISGHRSVSWYQQTPGQGLQFLFEYFSETQRNKGNFPGRFSGRQFSNSRSEMNVSTLELGDSALYLCASSLETGGYNEQFFGPGTRLTVL.

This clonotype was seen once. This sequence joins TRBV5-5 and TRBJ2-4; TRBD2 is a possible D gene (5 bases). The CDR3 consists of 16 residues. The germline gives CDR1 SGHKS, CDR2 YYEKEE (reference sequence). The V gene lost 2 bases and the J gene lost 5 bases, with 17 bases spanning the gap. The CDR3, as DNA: TGTGCCAGCAGCTTCCGGGGTCCCTTAACCGAAAACATTCAGTACTTC. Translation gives CASSFRGPLTENIQYF. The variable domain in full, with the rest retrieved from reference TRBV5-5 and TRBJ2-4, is DAGVTQSPTHLIKTRGQQVTLRCSPISGHKSVSWYQQVLGQGPQFIFQYYEKEERGRGNFPDRFSARQFPNYSSELNVNALLLGDSALYLCASSFRGPLTENIQYFGAGTRLSVL.

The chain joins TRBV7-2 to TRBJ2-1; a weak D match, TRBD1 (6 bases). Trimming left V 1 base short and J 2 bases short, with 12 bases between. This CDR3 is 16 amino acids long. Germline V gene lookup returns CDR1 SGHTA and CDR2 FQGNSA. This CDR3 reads CASSLDMTGPYNEQFF. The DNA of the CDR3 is TGTGCCAGCAGCTTAGATATGACAGGACCCTACAATGAGCAGTTCTTC.

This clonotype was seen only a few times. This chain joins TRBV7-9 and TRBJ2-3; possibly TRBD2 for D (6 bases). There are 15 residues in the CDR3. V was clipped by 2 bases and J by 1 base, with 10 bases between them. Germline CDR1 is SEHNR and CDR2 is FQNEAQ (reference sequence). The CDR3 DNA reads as TGTGCCAGCAGCTTAACCAGGGAGGGCACAGATACGCAGTATTTT. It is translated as CASSLTREGTDTQYF. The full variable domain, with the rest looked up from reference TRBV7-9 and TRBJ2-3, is DTGVSQNPRHKITKRGQNVTFRCDPISEHNRLYWYRQTLGQGPEFLTYFQNEAQLEKSRLLSDRFSAERPKGSFSTLEIQRTEQGDSAMYLCASSLTREGTDTQYFGPGTRLTVL.